The subject of this entry is one T cell receptor beta chain. What antigen it recognizes has not been identified. The sample holds no much larger clone one base away, and base qualities are not on file. The entry originates in a study of cytomegalovirus exposure and HLA in healthy donors (dated by TCRdb to 2017 to 2019). For context, the study as a whole: An earlier analysis of roughly 500 of the donors reported 250 to 350 Gb of sequence data and around 120 million unique TCR beta sequences from some 180 million T cells. The study profiled the T cell repertoires of 550 to 700 subjects by immunosequencing and related them to cytomegalovirus serostatus. The study combined high-throughput TCR immunosequencing, statistical association of individual TCRs with disease status, and machine learning to predict cytomegalovirus infection status. Across around 400 genotyped donors of the cohort, an average of about 240,000 unique TCR beta nucleotide sequences per donor were sequenced, and approximately 17% of those sequences were non-productive. Of the 300 to 500 genotyped donors, 81% were placed in the genetic ancestry cluster associated with self-reported Caucasian donors. To decide whether each TCR beta V gene segment behaved as functional or pseudogenic, an earlier analysis of approximately 590 of the donors relied on high-throughput TCR beta sequencing. Genome-wide SNP genotypes for about 65% of the 666 donors were used in a later genetic analysis, which treated that subset as a discovery cohort. Typing coverage differed by locus: A, B, C, DRB1 and DQB1 were typed in roughly 620-630 donors, DQA1 in about 510, DPA1 in approximately 600, and DPB1 in 472. Every discovery cohort repertoire had been produced on one sequencing platform. To study patterns of TCR occurrence, a later analysis re-analyzed previously published TCR beta repertoires from several hundred donors and added high-resolution HLA genotyping. Four to six DR-DQ haplotypes were handled as single units for association and clustering because linkage in the cohort was strong. Along with the roughly 700-subject first cohort, a separate validation cohort of over a hundred different subjects was used. HLA typing included class I and class II loci at four-digit resolution. The study aimed to test whether signatures of past pathogen exposure could be identified by cataloging public T cell receptors. The later analysis used no new phenotypic data to find candidate immune exposures, relying instead on TCR beta sequences and their occurrence across donors. Donor age, sex, ethnicity and CMV serostatus were collected together with the repertoire data. An early release that covered some 640 HLA-typed donors contained approximately 300 gigabases of sequencing data and 80 million or so unique TCR sequences. What the research found in general, with its limitations: According to a later analysis, parvovirus B19, influenza, CMV and Epstein-Barr virus appeared linked to several top co-occurrence clusters. In a later analysis, HLA-associated TCR beta chains were found to be more clonally expanded and to have lower generation probabilities than equally common non-associated chains. In a later analysis, TCR association rates were found to vary across HLA loci, with the most associated TCRs seen for DRB1 alleles and the fewest for HLA-C alleles. According to the authors, the approach could potentially be generalized to other disease states and immunological phenotypes. Correlated functional status among segregating V segments might be attributable to linkage disequilibrium, but an unknown experimental factor could not be ruled out. A later analysis associated 15,000 or so TCR beta sequences with specific HLA alleles at a false discovery rate of 0.05. A further reported finding was that TCR beta sequences accurately predicted the HLA-A and HLA-B alleles for most subjects in the first cohort. Presence/absence analyses assumed roughly uniform sequencing depth across donors, an assumption that may not hold. According to a later analysis, most CMV-associated TCR beta chains appeared to be HLA-restricted, and the HLA associations seemed to be driven largely by CMV exposure. The classifier was reported to diagnose cytomegalovirus status with high specificity and sensitivity in both the original cohort and the validation cohort. In the study, some 160 TCR beta chains were listed as associated with cytomegalovirus. An association between a missense DCLRE1C variant and V-gene and J-gene trimming of TCR beta chains was found in a later genetic analysis and replicated in an independent cohort. Broadly in line with IMGT annotations, most TCR beta V segments showed up in productive rearrangements about 87% or about 30% of the time in an earlier analysis of approximately 600 of the donors. Assigning TCR associations to individual alleles was difficult when HLA alleles, especially DR and DQ, strongly co-occurred. Across donors, most TCR sequences were observed very rarely, whereas some public TCRs were present in many individuals. In vitro tests confirmed that a few of the cytomegalovirus-associated TCR beta chains recognize cytomegalovirus antigens. Because the 87-base-pair reads could not distinguish some IMGT-functional V segments, including TRBV6-2 and TRBV6-3, those segments were excluded. The only immune exposure information available for the cohort was CMV serostatus. Some 16 rarely observed V segments, including chromosome 9 orphons, were excluded from the earlier analysis of approximately 500 of the donors because counts were too low. Only TCR beta chains were sequenced in this cohort, and the absence of alpha or paired-chain data limited detectable features. Because HLA typing was missing for some donors at each locus, association tests included only the typed subset. A later genetic analysis reported fewer N-insertions in productive TCRs among donors in an Asian-associated ancestry cluster than the roughly 640-donor mean. The sequencing pipeline was judged likely to have produced a cluster of highly shared sequence variants as a technical artifact.

CDR3 length: 16 amino acids, cysteine to phenylalanine. CDR3 DNA only is kept here, 48 bases in frame from base 1. From V the trimming removes 6 bases and from J it removes 0 bases, while the gene matches leave 7 bases of the junction unaccounted for. The germline V gene sets CDR1 to SNHLY and CDR2 to FYNNEI. In total, 500 to 700 healthy bone marrow donors made up the cohort. At the time of sampling, every cohort member was nominally healthy, though immune exposures that went unrecorded were likely present. The donor was CMV seronegative and was included in the group of 352 seronegative cohort members. A peripheral blood sample was provided by each donor, and peripheral blood mononuclear cells were used for TCR beta sequencing. Genomic DNA was extracted from the blood cell samples with the Qiagen DNeasy Blood Extraction Kit. Receptor amplification or capture employed the immunoSEQ multiplex PCR assay. For the multiplex PCR, a mixture combining 60 forward primers for TCR Vbeta segments and 13 reverse primers for TCR Jbeta segments was used. Amplification of the CDR3 region of rearranged TCR beta genes was performed with a multiplex PCR assay on genomic DNA. The Illumina HiSeq System was used to sequence the amplified TCR beta libraries as 87-base-pair reads. Per the authors' processing: In a later analysis, some 80 million unique TCR beta chains were counted across the 650 to 750 repertoires, and around 10 million of these chains were shared by at least two donors. A nearest-neighbor algorithm error-corrected the raw reads and collapsed the reads into unique sequences, merging closely related sequences to remove PCR and sequencing errors. To assign V, D and J gene segments, CDR3 sequences were aligned to IMGT reference sequences. Each retained sequence needed at least a six-nucleotide match to both a V gene segment and a J gene segment. A rearrangement counted as productive if the CDR3 had no stop codons and remained in frame with V and J, and every other rearrangement counted as non-productive. CDR3 was defined by IMGT convention, running from the second conserved V-encoded cysteine to the conserved J-encoded phenylalanine. Sequences without an unambiguous match to a single V gene segment were excluded from the earlier analysis of over 500 of the donors. In an earlier analysis of around 600 of the donors, V segments were called functional above 56.7% productive rearrangements and were called segregating when the between-donor standard deviation exceeded 5%. A statistical classification framework was built to diagnose cytomegalovirus status from the catalog of TCR beta chain sequences. A later analysis assigned V and J genes by comparing TCR nucleotide sequences with IMGT/GENE-DB human TR gene sequences. Using the TCRdist pipeline, a later analysis assigned CDR3 sequences along with most-parsimonious VDJ recombination scenarios. In a later analysis, every TCR beta chain was defined by the combination of its CDR3 amino acid sequence and its V-gene family, and reads without a unique V-gene family were dropped. As a way to deal with suspected cross-contamination and a sequencing artifact, a later analysis dropped roughly 600 nucleotide sequences that were highly shared and had low generation probability. A later analysis calculated a clonal expansion index for each public chain from normalized within-repertoire ranks of inferred template counts. Generation probabilities in a later analysis came from a VDJ recombination model fitted to out-of-frame rearrangements, and those results were checked against IGoR. A later analysis scored TCR-TCR, TCR-HLA and TCR-CMV co-occurrence with hypergeometric tests, applying a repertoire-size bias correction to TCR pairs. A later analysis estimated false discovery rates by permuting HLA or CMV assignments 20 times. In a later analysis, co-occurring TCRs were grouped with DBSCAN, and TCRdist sequence similarity was added when clustering was performed within HLA-allele-positive subsets. For co-occurrence clustering, repertoires with fewer than 30,000 or more than 120,000 public chains were excluded, along with roughly five repertoires with anomalous nucleotide sharing. Drawn from immuneACCESS, this table holds only the in-frame rearrangements with V and J called that TCRdb kept. Clones are partly lost; checked studies trace under half to an unresolved V gene and leave the rest unexplained. V and J calls and clone size are those listed in that table; D and trimming were worked out from the DNA. The sample table contains more than 110,000 clones; only one count was recorded for more than 70% of them. The top ten hold nearly 5% of the sample.

The clonotype was recovered from a woman aged 45-60 years in good health and CMV-seronegative. Sequencing used PBMCs. The rearrangement joined TRBV2 to TRBJ2-3; 9 central nucleotides agree with TRBD2. The CDR3 region: CASRPLAGISTDTQYF. In nucleotide form, the sequence is TGTGCCAGCAGACCCCTAGCGGGGATTAGCACAGATACGCAGTATTTT.